The 10 T cell receptor beta chains reported below all come from one sample, sequenced in a study of CD4+ T cells in melanoma. Sequencing used immunoSEQ multiplex PCR; TCRdb keeps in-frame clones, though not all of them. This sample carries about 140,000 clones, nearly 95% of them seen once, and the ten largest clones take 1.5%. Every receptor here comes from a human donor with melanoma.

The J gene is TRBJ2-6, the V gene TRBV30; 7 positions agree with TRBD1. The trim removed 5 bases at V and 0 bases at J, leaving 4 bases unmatched. CDR1 and CDR2 (germline): GTSNPN, SVGIG (reference sequence). CDR3 length: 15 amino acids. The CDR3 DNA reads TGTGCCTGGCAGGGGGATAGCTCTGGGGCCAACGTCCTGACTTTC. The encoded protein is CAWQGDSSGANVLTF.

The genes are TRBV5-6 and TRBJ2-3; TRBD2 might be the D (5 bases). Trimming left V 4 bases short and J 3 bases short, with 9 bases between. Germline CDR1 is SGHDT and CDR2 is YYEEEE. The CDR3 runs 13 residues. CDR3 region: CASSLGRTDTQYF. DNA for the CDR3: TGTGCCAGCAGCCTGGGGAGAACAGATACGCAGTATTTT.

This rearrangement joins TRBV7-2 to TRBJ2-5, with D perhaps given as TRBD1 or TRBD2 (6 bases each). V was shortened by 5 bases and J by 1 base, with 14 bases between the two germline ends. CDR1 and CDR2 from the germline V gene are SGHTA and FQGNSA. This CDR3 comprises 15 residues. The CDR3 is CASSRTTGAQETQYF. CDR3 DNA sequence: TGTGCCAGCAGCCGCACCACGGGGGCCCAAGAGACCCAGTACTTC.

The rearrangement uses TRBV19 and TRBJ1-5, with D possibly TRBD1 on 6 matching bases. This CDR3 contains 15 residues. Per germline, CDR1 LNHDA and CDR2 SQIVND (reference sequence). V shed 0 bases and J shed 5 bases, with 11 bases lying between them. The CDR3 nucleotides are TGTGCCAGTAGTATAGATGGGCAGGGGCATCAGCCCCAGCATTTT. Encoded protein: CASSIDGQGHQPQHF.

The rearrangement links TRBV6-1 to TRBJ2-5; D might be TRBD2 (6 bases). Germline values: CDR1 MNHNS, CDR2 SASEGT. The V gene lost 3 bases and the J gene lost 4 bases, with 9 bases spanning the gap. The length of the CDR3 is 13 residues. This chain's CDR3 is CASSEEGRETQYF. The CDR3 bases are TGTGCCAGCAGTGAGGAGGGGCGAGAGACCCAGTACTTC.

The chain couples TRBV6-1 to TRBJ2-3, with D tentatively TRBD1 or TRBD2 (6 bases each). With 7 bases removed from V and 3 bases from J, the gap between germline ends came to 11 bases. The CDR3 loop spans 13 amino acids. Germline values: CDR1 MNHNS, CDR2 SASEGT. This CDR3 is CASNTGRTDTQYF. The CDR3 DNA reads as TGTGCCAGCAACACAGGGAGGACAGATACGCAGTATTTT.

This clone turned up a few times. The V and J genes are TRBV6-5 and TRBJ2-1; D unresolved. Trimming stripped 8 bases from V and 4 bases from J, with 9 bases between. The V gene's germline CDR1 is MNHEY and CDR2 SVGAGI. The CDR3 loop spans 12 amino acids. In nucleotides, the CDR3 is TGTGCCAGCGGCCTAGTATACAATGAGCAGTTCTTC. It encodes CASGLVYNEQFF.

In nucleotides, the CDR3 is TGTGCCAGCAGTGGTCAACAGGAATTCCACAATGAGCAGTTCTTC. This sequence encodes CASSGQQEFHNEQFF. This chain links TRBV6-1 with TRBJ2-1; TRBD1 is a possible D gene (5 bases). Trimming removed 4 bases from V and 5 bases from J, with 15 bases in between. This CDR3 contains 15 residues. Germline V gene lookup returns CDR1 MNHNS and CDR2 SASEGT.

The chain uses TRBV2 and TRBJ2-5, with D maybe TRBD1 (6 bases). The ends were cut back, 4 bases at V and 5 bases at J, with 11 bases in the middle. Germline values: CDR1 SNHLY, CDR2 FYNNEI. This CDR3 has 13 amino acids. The CDR3 sequence: CASSVTGDETQYF. The CDR3 nucleotides are TGTGCCAGCAGTGTGACAGGCGATGAGACCCAGTACTTC.

The J gene is TRBJ2-5, the V gene TRBV2; D is perhaps TRBD2 (5 bases). Trimming removed 6 bases from V and 5 bases from J, with 16 bases in between. The CDR3 length is 14 residues. The germline V gene encodes CDR1 SNHLY and CDR2 FYNNEI. CDR3 DNA: TGTGCCAGCAGGATGGGGTGGTCGGGGGAGACCCAGTACTTC. It specifies CASRMGWSGETQYF.